These 5 T cell receptor beta chains came from one sample sequenced in a study of T cell repertoires in cytomegalovirus infection. From the reads, TCRdb called clonotypes with MiXCR, one entry per CDR3 protein. In the table there are around 530,000 distinct CDR3 sequences, 26% of which are singletons. Sequenced sample: PBMCs. Every receptor here comes from a human donor in good health (CMV status not recorded). Some clones in this sample may be carry-over from other donors' samples.

This clonotype was counted a few times. The CDR3 spells CANRMEPGHEQYF. CDR3 DNA sequence: TGTGCCAACAGGATGGAGCCGGGCCACGAGCAGTACTTC. V is TRBV10-3 and J is TRBJ2-7; TRBD1 is a possible D gene (5 bases). V shed 10 bases and J shed 5 bases, with 18 bases lying between them. The CDR3 runs to 13 residues. Per germline, CDR1 ENHRY and CDR2 SYGVKD.

The chain couples TRBV6-2 or TRBV6-3 to TRBJ1-1; possibly TRBD1 for D (6 bases). The V gene's germline CDR1 is MNHEY and CDR2 SVGEGT. With 7 bases removed from V and 4 bases from J, the gap between germline ends came to 13 bases. This CDR3 comprises 13 residues. The CDR3 region has the DNA TGTGCCAGCAAGGGCGAAGGGGGCACTGAAGCTTTCTTT. Translating gives CASKGEGGTEAFF.

This clonotype was counted a few times. The chain combines TRBV5-4 with TRBJ2-5; the D call may be TRBD1 or TRBD2 (5 bases each). Germline V gene data show CDR1 as SGHNT and CDR2 as YYREEE (reference sequence). The V end lost 2 bases, the J end lost 3 bases, and 8 bases lay between the germline ends. The length of the CDR3 is 13 residues. The CDR3 loop reads CASSFMGEETQYF. The CDR3 DNA sequence: TGTGCCAGCAGCTTTATGGGGGAAGAGACCCAGTACTTC.

This chain joins TRBV11-2 and TRBJ2-3; the match to TRBD2 covers 11 bases. CDR1 is SGHAT and CDR2 is FQNNGV in the germline V gene. The length of the CDR3 is 16 residues. After removal of 5 bases from V and 5 bases from J, the junction contained 9 bases not matched to a gene. The CDR3 reads CASSHSTSGILDTQYF. The DNA for the CDR3 is TGTGCCAGCAGCCATTCGACTAGCGGGATATTAGATACGCAGTATTTT.

The chain uses TRBV7-6 and TRBJ2-7, with 7 bases lining up with TRBD2. V trimming: 10 bases; J trimming: 5 bases; junction bases outside the gene matches: 14. Germline V gene sequence: CDR1 SGHVS, CDR2 FNYEAQ. This CDR3 is built from 14 residues. The CDR3, as DNA: TGTGCCACTGGGAAGGGCGGGAGTCCCGACGAGCAGTACTTC. Translated, it gives CATGKGGSPDEQYF.